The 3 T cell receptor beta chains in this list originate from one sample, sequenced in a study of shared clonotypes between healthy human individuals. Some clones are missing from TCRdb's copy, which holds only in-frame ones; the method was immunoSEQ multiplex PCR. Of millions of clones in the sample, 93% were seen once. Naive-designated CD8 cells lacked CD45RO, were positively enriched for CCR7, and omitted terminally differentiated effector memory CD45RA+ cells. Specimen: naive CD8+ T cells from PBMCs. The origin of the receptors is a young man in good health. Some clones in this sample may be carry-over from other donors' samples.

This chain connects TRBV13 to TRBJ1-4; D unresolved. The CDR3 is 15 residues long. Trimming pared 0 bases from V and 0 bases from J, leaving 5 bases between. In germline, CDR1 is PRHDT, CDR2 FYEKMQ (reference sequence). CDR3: CASSLGRSTNEKLFF. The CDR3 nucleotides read TGTGCCAGCAGCTTAGGCCGCTCAACTAATGAAAAACTGTTTTTT. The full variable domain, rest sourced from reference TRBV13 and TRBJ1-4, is AAGVIQSPRHLIKEKRETATLKCYPIPRHDTVYWYQQGPGQDPQFLISFYEKMQSDKGSIPDRFSAQQFSDYHSELNMSSLELGDSALYFCASSLGRSTNEKLFFGSGTQLSVL.

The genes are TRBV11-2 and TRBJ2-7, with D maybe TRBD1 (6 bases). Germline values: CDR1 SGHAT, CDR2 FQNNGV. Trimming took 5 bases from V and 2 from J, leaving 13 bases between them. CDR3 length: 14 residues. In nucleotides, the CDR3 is TGTGCCAGCAGCCCGGGACATAACACCTACGAGCAGTACTTC. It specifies CASSPGHNTYEQYF.

CDR3 nucleotides: TGTGCCAGTACTAACCTAGCGGGAACTAGCACAGATACGCAGTATTTT. It specifies CASTNLAGTSTDTQYF. The gene calls are TRBV9 and TRBJ2-3; 9 nucleotides match TRBD2. Germline CDR1 reads SGDLS; CDR2 reads YYNGEE. Trimming took 8 bases from V and 0 from J; bases not matched to a gene: 10. The CDR3 loop spans 16 amino acids.